A single sample is the source of the 11 T cell receptor beta chains below, sequenced in a study of blood T cell repertoires in COVID-19. TCRdb keeps only in-frame clones here, not all; method: immunoSEQ multiplex PCR. The sample contains 150,000 or so clones, over 75% of which appear only once. The sample consisted of PBMCs or T cells enriched from blood (not recorded which). The origin of the receptors is a man aged 40-49 years who had recovered from COVID-19.

V is TRBV14 and J is TRBJ1-2; 9 bases agree with TRBD1. Germline CDR1 SGHDN, CDR2 FVKESK. The CDR3 spans 13 residues. V lost 5 bases to trimming and J lost 7 bases; unmatched junction nucleotides: 5. CDR3 sequence (DNA): TGTGCCAGCAGCGTAAGGGACAGGGCTGGCTACACCTTC. This encodes CASSVRDRAGYTF.

The rearrangement uses TRBV7-5 and TRBJ1-1; TRBD1 is taken as the D call from the table, unchecked against the DNA. TRBV7-5 represents a pseudogene. This CDR3 has 14 amino acids. The CDR3: CVRSQDRGSTEAFF. The CDR3 DNA sequence: TGTGTCAGAAGCCAAGACAGGGGGTCGACTGAAGCTTTCTTT.

The rearrangement joins TRBV7-2 to TRBJ1-1, with 7 bases fitting TRBD1. V trimming: 3 bases; J trimming: 5 bases; junction bases outside the gene matches: 3. The CDR3 covers 13 residues. From germline, CDR1 is SGHTA and CDR2 FQGNSA. CDR3 sequence: CASSLTGRTEAFF. The CDR3 nucleotides read TGTGCCAGCAGCTTGACAGGGAGAACTGAAGCTTTCTTT.

Only a few counts were recorded for this clone. The V call is TRBV29-1, the J call TRBJ2-5, with D perhaps TRBD1 (5 bases). The CDR3 length is 11 residues. CDR1 is SQVTM and CDR2 is ANQGSEA in the germline V gene. With 4 bases removed from V and 5 bases from J, the gap between germline ends came to 8 bases. The CDR3 loop is CSVGKGETQYF. The CDR3 nucleotides read TGCAGCGTTGGGAAGGGGGAGACCCAGTACTTC.

The chain carries TRBV5-1 and TRBJ2-3; D may be TRBD1 (5 bases). Germline V gene lookup returns CDR1 SGHRS and CDR2 YFSETQ. The CDR3 sequence is 13 residues long. The V and J ends lost 0 bases and 11 bases respectively, with 13 bases between them. CDR3 loop: CASSLDPGREQYF. As DNA, the CDR3 is TGCGCCAGCAGCTTGGATCCAGGCAGGGAGCAGTATTTT.

This clone was detected once. The chain couples TRBV6-5 to TRBJ2-1, with 7 bases that match TRBD2. Germline V gene data show CDR1 as MNHEY and CDR2 as SVGAGI. After removal of 2 bases from V and 7 bases from J, the junction contained 8 bases not matched to a gene. This CDR3 is built from 15 residues. CDR3 residues: CASSYGSGGSNEQFF. The CDR3 region has the DNA TGTGCCAGCAGTTACGGGTCGGGGGGATCGAATGAGCAGTTCTTC.

Only one count was recorded for this clone. This sequence joins TRBV5-4 and TRBJ2-7, with D possibly TRBD2 on 6 matching bases. CDR1 SGHNT and CDR2 YYREEE come from the germline V gene (reference sequence). Trimming left V 1 base short and J 4 bases short, with 9 bases between. This CDR3 is 13 amino acids long. The CDR3 DNA follows: TGTGCCAGCAGCTTGTGGGGGAGGTACGAGCAGTACGTC. It yields the protein CASSLWGRYEQYV.

The chain couples TRBV10-3 to TRBJ2-3, with 9 bases aligning to TRBD1. With V trimmed by 6 bases and J by 6 bases, 7 bases remained unmatched. The CDR3 consists of 14 residues. Germline V gene sequence: CDR1 ENHRY, CDR2 SYGVKD. Here the CDR3 DNA reads TGTGCCATCAGCTTGGACAGGGGAGAGGATACGCAGTATTTT. Translation gives CAISLDRGEDTQYF.

This clone was seen a few times. V and J are TRBV9 and TRBJ1-5; D is unclear. V lost 0 bases and J 7 bases, leaving 8 bases between the germline ends. This CDR3 has 13 residues. CDR1 and CDR2 (germline): SGDLS, YYNGEE. The CDR3 nucleotides are TGTGCCAGCAGCGTAGAGGCGGGACAGCCCCAGCATTTT. The encoded protein is CASSVEAGQPQHF.

This chain connects TRBV7-3 to TRBJ2-6; 7 bases map to TRBD1. J was trimmed by 2 bases and V by 5 bases; bases with no gene match: 3. Germline V lookup: CDR1 SGHTA, CDR2 FQGTGA. This CDR3 comprises 15 residues. The CDR3 protein is CASSPQGAGANVLTF. CDR3 in DNA: TGTGCCAGCAGCCCTCAGGGGGCTGGGGCCAACGTCCTGACTTTC.

This chain links TRBV7-6 with TRBJ2-2; possible D gene TRBD1, 5 bases. There are 15 residues in the CDR3. The V gene's germline CDR1 is SGHVS and CDR2 FNYEAQ. Trimming took 2 bases from V and 0 from J, leaving 7 bases between them. The CDR3 reads CASSLQGANTGELFF. The CDR3 coding sequence is TGTGCCAGCAGCTTACAGGGTGCGAACACCGGGGAGCTGTTTTTT.